This T cell receptor beta chain was sequenced for a study of T cell repertoires in cytomegalovirus infection. Background on the study: Carrying CMV and the relevant HLA type showed in public TCR beta signatures. Overall study findings and caveats: Predominance within the ex vivo response was attributable to HLA-C-restricted CMV-specific TCR beta clonotypes.

With respect to this clonotype: Its antigen is currently unknown.

TCRdb re-derived calls from the reads in MiXCR, one entry per CDR3 protein. This sample has roughly 130,000 distinct CDR3 sequences, with 20% to 30% found just once. The V and J ends lost 2 bases and 6 bases, in that order; junction bases with no gene match: 7. Per the germline V gene, CDR1 is KGHSH and CDR2 is LQKENI. The CDR3 sequence is 16 residues long. V is TRBV18 and J is TRBJ2-1, with TRBD2 matching over 10 bases. The TCR comes from a human donor in good health (CMV status not recorded). Some clones in this sample may be carry-over from other donors' samples. The sample consisted of PBMCs, sequenced either directly or after in vitro stimulation (not recorded which). CDR3 protein: CASSPVGSGRINEQFF. The CDR3 DNA reads as TGTGCCAGCTCACCAGTTGGTAGCGGGAGGATCAATGAGCAGTTCTTC.